These T cell receptor beta chains were read from a single sample in a study of blood T cell repertoires in COVID-19. TCRdb's table, derived via immunoSEQ multiplex PCR, lists solely in-frame clones and lacks some. The sample yields around 100,000 clones, about 90% seen once. The specimen sequenced was peripheral blood. These receptors were collected from a man aged 30 to 45 in a cohort sampled during active COVID-19. The CDR3 runs from the conserved cysteine through the conserved F or W. Fields, in order: CDR3 length, J gene, clone size, V gene, D gene, CDR3 protein, CDR3 DNA. A D gene is named only where the DNA matches it firmly. Some rows have no size entry. The others give once, few or many, or a class for an expanded clone.

17 TRBJ2-6 . TRBV6-1 . CASSEVRGYTGANVLTF TGTGCCAGCAGTGAAGTGAGAGGGTACACTGGGGCCAACGTCCTGACTTTC
17 TRBJ2-2 . TRBV10-1 . CASSESLEGKNTGELFF TGCGCCAGCAGTGAGTCGTTGGAGGGAAAGAACACCGGGGAGCTGTTTTTT
14 TRBJ1-4 . TRBV6-5 TRBD1 CASRGQGASEKLFF TGTGCCAGCAGGGGACAGGGCGCCAGTGAAAAACTGTTTTTT
15 TRBJ2-7 . TRBV5-4 . CASSSPDSFSYEQYF TGTGCCAGCAGCTCCCCGGACAGCTTTTCCTACGAGCAGTACTTC
13 TRBJ2-7 . TRBV10-3 TRBD2 CATAGTSGGEQYF TGTGCCACTGCCGGGACTAGCGGGGGCGAGCAGTACTTC
17 TRBJ1-2 . TRBV3-1/TRBV3-2 . CASSQDLVSAGENGYTF TGTGCCAGCAGCCAAGATTTGGTATCCGCAGGGGAGAATGGCTACACCTTC
13 TRBJ2-5 . TRBV11-3 . CASSRTTEETQYF TGTGCCAGCAGCCGGACTACCGAAGAGACCCAGTACTTC
15 TRBJ2-1 . TRBV2 TRBD1 CASSSDRGTYNEQFF TGTGCCAGCAGTTCGGACAGGGGCACATACAATGAGCAGTTCTTC
15 TRBJ2-1 . TRBV30 TRBD1 CAWSVLGQGSNEQFF TGTGCCTGGAGTGTACTGGGACAGGGGAGCAATGAGCAGTTCTTC
15 TRBJ1-6 . TRBV5-8 . CASSMRGGGGSPLHF TGTGCCAGCAGCATGAGGGGGGGCGGGGGCTCACCCCTCCACTTT
12 TRBJ2-3 . TRBV7-3 . CASSRYTDTQYF TGTGCCAGCAGCCGGTACACAGATACGCAGTATTTT
15 TRBJ2-7 . TRBV7-2 . CASSLYEGGVYEQYF TGTGCCAGCAGCTTATATGAGGGGGGGGTCTACGAGCAGTACTTC
12 TRBJ2-7 once TRBV7-2 TRBD1 CASTGGYYEQYF TGTGCCAGTACAGGGGGCTACTACGAGCAGTACTTC
11 TRBJ2-7 . TRBV12-3/TRBV12-4 . CASSLGGEQYF TGTGCCAGCAGTTTGGGGGGCGAGCAGTACTTC
15 TRBJ1-2 . TRBV5-1 TRBD1 CASSPGQGVGYGYTF TGCGCCAGCAGCCCCGGACAGGGTGTGGGGTATGGCTACACCTTC
15 TRBJ1-5 . TRBV5-8 . CASSLADRKNQPQHF TGTGCCAGCAGCTTGGCAGACAGGAAAAATCAGCCCCAGCATTTT
13 TRBJ2-5 . TRBV7-3 . CASSSGREETQYF TGTGCCAGCAGCTCCGGGAGAGAAGAGACCCAGTACTTC
16 TRBJ2-5 . TRBV24-1 . CATSDPGGGDIETQYF TGTGCCACCAGTGACCCTGGTGGAGGGGATATCGAGACCCAGTACTTC
13 TRBJ2-7 . TRBV28 TRBD1 CASGRTGSYEQYF TGTGCCAGCGGGCGGACAGGGAGCTACGAGCAGTACTTC
16 TRBJ1-6 . TRBV28 . CASSFPQAGPNSPLHF TGTGCCAGCAGTTTCCCTCAAGCGGGACCAAATTCACCCCTCCACTTT
14 TRBJ2-3 . TRBV9 . CASSVGNSGAFMDF TGTGCCAGCAGCGTAGGAAATAGCGGCGCTTTTATGGATTTT
14 TRBJ2-7 . TRBV5-8 TRBD1 CASSVTGGPYEQYF TGTGCCAGCAGCGTTACAGGGGGCCCCTACGAGCAGTACTTC
13 TRBJ1-2 few TRBV6-5 TRBD1 CASSKTGNYGYTF TGTGCCAGCAGTAAGACAGGGAACTATGGCTACACCTTC
18 TRBJ2-1 . TRBV18 TRBD2 CASSPGLAGGQFVNEQFF TGTGCCAGCTCACCCGGACTAGCGGGGGGGCAATTCGTGAATGAGCAGTTCTTC
16 TRBJ2-7 . TRBV18 . CASSPPRTGSSYEQYF TGTGCCAGCTCACCACCGAGAACAGGTAGCTCCTACGAGCAGTACTTC
11 TRBJ1-5 . TRBV25-1 . CASSGGGPQHF TGTGCCAGCAGTGGAGGGGGGCCCCAGCATTTT